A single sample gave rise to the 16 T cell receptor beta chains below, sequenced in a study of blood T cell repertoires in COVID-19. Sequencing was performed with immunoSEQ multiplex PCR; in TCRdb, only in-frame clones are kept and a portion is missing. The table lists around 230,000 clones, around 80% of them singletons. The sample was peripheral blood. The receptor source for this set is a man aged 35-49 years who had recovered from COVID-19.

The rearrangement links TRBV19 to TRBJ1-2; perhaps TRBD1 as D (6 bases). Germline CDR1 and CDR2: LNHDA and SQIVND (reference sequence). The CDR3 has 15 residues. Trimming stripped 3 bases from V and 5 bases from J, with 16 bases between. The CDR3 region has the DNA TGTGCCAGTAGTATCTCTGCAGGGGCAAGATATGGCTACACCTTC. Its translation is CASSISAGARYGYTF.

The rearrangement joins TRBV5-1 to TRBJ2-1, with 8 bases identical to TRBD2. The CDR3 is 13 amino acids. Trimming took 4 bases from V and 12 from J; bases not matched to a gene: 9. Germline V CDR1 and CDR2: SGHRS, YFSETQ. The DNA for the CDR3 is TGCGCCAGCAGCCCCGGGACTAGTGGTGTGCAGTTCTTC. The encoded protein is CASSPGTSGVQFF. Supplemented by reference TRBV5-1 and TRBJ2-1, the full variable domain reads KAGVTQTPRYLIKTRGQQVTLSCSPISGHRSVSWYQQTPGQGLQFLFEYFSETQRNKGNFPGRFSGRQFSNSRSEMNVSTLELGDSALYLCASSPGTSGVQFFGPGTRLTVL.

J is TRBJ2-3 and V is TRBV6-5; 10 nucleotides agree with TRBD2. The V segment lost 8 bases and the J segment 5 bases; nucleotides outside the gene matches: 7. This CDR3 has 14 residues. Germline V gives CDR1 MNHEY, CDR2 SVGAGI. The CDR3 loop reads CASRLAGLVDTQYF. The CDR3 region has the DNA TGTGCCAGCCGACTAGCGGGTTTGGTAGATACGCAGTATTTT.

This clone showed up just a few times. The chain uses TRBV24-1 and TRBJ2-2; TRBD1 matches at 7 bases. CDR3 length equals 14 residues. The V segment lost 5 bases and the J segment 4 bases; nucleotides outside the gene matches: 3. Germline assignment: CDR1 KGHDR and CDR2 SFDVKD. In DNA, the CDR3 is TGTGCCACCAGTGGGGACAGCTTCACCGGGGAGCTGTTTTTT. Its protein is CATSGDSFTGELFF.

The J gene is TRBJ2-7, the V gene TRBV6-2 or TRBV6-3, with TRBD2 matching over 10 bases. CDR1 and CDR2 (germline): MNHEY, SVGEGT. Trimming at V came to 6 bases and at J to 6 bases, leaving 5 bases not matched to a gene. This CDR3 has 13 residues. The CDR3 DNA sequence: TGTGCCAGCAGCTCTAGCGGGAGAAGCGAGCAGTACTTC. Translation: CASSSSGRSEQYF.

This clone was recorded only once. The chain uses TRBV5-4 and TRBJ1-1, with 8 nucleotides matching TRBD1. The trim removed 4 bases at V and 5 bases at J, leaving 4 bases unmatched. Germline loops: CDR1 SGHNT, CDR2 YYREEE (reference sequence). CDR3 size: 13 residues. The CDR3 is CASSTGQGTEAFF. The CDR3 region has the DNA TGTGCCAGCAGCACCGGACAGGGAACTGAAGCTTTCTTT.

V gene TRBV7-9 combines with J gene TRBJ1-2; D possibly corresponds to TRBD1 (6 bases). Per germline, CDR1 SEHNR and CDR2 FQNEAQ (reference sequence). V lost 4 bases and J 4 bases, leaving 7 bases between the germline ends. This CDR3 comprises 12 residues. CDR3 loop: CASSSGAYGYTF. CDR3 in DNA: TGTGCCAGCAGCTCAGGGGCCTATGGCTACACCTTC.

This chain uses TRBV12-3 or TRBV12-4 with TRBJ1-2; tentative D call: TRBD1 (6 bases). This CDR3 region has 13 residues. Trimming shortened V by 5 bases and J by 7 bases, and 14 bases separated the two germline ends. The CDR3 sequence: CASSPWTESGYTF. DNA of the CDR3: TGTGCCAGCAGTCCTTGGACAGAAAGTGGCTACACCTTC.

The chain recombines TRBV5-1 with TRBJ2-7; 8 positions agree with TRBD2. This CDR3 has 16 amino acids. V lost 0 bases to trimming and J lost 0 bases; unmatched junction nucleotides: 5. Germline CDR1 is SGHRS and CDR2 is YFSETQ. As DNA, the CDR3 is TGCGCCAGCAGCTTGGGAGTAGCGGGAAGCTCCTACGAGCAGTACTTC. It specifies CASSLGVAGSSYEQYF.

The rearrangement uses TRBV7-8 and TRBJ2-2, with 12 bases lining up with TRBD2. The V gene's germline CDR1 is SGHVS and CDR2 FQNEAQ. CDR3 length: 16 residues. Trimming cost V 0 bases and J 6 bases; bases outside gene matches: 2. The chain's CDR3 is CASSLATSGGSGELFF. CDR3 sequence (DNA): TGTGCCAGCAGCTTAGCTACTAGCGGGGGGTCCGGGGAGCTGTTTTTT.

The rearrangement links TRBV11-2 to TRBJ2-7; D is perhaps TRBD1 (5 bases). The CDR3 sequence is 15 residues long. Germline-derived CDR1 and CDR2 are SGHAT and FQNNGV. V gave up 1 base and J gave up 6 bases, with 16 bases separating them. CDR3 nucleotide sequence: TGTGCCAGCAGCTTAGTGGTATCGGCTAGGGGCGAGCAGTACTTC. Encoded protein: CASSLVVSARGEQYF. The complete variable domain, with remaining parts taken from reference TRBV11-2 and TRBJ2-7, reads EAGVAQSPRYKIIEKRQSVAFWCNPISGHATLYWYQQILGQGPKLLIQFQNNGVVDDSQLPKDRFSAERLKGVDSTLKIQPAKLEDSAVYLCASSLVVSARGEQYFGPGTRLTVT.

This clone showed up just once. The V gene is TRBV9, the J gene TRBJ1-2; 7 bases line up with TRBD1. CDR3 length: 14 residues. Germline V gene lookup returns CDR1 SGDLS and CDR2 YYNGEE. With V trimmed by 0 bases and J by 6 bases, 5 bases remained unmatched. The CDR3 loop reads CASSVAITGDGYTF. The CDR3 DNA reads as TGTGCCAGCAGCGTAGCTATTACAGGGGATGGCTACACCTTC.

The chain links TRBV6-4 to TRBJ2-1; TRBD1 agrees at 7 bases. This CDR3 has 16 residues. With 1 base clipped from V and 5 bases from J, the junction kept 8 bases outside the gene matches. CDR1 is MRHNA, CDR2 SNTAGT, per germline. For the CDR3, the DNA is TGTGCCAGCAGTGACTTCGAGACAGGGAACCACAATGAGCAGTTCTTC. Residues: CASSDFETGNHNEQFF.

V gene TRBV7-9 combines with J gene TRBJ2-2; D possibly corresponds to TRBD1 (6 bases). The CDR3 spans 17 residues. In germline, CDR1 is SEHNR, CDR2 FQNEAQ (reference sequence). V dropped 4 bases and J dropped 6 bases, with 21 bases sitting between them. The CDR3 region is CASSSPKLDRFPGELFF. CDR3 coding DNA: TGTGCCAGCAGCTCACCGAAGCTCGACAGGTTCCCCGGGGAGCTGTTTTTT.

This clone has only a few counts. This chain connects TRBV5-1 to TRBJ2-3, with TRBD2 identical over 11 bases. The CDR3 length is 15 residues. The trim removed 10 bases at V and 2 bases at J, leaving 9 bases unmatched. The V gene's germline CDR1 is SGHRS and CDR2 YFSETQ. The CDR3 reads CAGSLAGEHTDTQYF. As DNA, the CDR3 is TGCGCCGGCTCACTAGCGGGAGAACACACAGATACGCAGTATTTT.

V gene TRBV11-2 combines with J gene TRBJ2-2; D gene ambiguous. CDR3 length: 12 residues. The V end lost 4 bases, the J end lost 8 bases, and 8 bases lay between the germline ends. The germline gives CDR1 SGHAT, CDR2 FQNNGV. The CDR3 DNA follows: TGTGCCAGCAGCTCTTATTTAGGGGAGCTGTTTTTT. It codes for CASSSYLGELFF.